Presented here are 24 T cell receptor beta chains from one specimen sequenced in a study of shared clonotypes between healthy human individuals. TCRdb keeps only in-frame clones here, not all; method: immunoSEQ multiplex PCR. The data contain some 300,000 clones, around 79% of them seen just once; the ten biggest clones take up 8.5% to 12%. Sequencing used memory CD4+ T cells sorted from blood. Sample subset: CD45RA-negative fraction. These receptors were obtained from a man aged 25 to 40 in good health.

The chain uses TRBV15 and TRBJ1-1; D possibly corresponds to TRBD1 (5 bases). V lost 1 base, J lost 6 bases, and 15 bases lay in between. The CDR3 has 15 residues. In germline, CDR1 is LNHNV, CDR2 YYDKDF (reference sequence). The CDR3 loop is CATSRGFREAAEAFF. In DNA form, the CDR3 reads TGTGCCACCAGCAGAGGTTTCAGGGAGGCCGCTGAAGCTTTCTTT.

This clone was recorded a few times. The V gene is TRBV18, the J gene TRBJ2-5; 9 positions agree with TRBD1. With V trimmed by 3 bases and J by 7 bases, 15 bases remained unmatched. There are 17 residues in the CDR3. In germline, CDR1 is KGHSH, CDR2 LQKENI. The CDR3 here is CASSPKRQGDTRWTQYF. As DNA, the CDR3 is TGTGCCAGCTCACCTAAGAGACAGGGGGACACAAGATGGACCCAGTACTTC. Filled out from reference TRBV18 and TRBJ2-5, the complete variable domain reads NAGVMQNPRHLVRRRGQEARLRCSPMKGHSHVYWYRQLPEEGLKFMVYLQKENIIDESGMPKERFSAEFPKEGPSILRIQQVVRGDSAAYFCASSPKRQGDTRWTQYFGPGTRLLVL.

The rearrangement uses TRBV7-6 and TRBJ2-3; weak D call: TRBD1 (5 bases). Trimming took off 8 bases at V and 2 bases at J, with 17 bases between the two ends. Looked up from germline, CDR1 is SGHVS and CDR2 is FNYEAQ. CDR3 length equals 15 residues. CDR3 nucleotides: TGTGCCAGCGGAACGACAGCCCACATCACAGATACGCAGTATTTT. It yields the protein CASGTTAHITDTQYF.

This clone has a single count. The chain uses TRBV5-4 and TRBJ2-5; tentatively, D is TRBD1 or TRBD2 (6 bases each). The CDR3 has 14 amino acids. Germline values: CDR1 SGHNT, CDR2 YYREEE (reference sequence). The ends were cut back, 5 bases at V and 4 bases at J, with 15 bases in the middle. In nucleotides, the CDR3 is TGTGCCAGCAGTTTTGAGGGGGGCAGAGAGACCCAGTACTTC. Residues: CASSFEGGRETQYF.

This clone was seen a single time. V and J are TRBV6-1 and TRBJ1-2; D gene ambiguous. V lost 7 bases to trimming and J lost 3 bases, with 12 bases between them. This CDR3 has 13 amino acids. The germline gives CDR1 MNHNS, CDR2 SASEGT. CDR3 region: CASNADAYYGYTF. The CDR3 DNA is TGTGCCAGCAACGCGGACGCATACTATGGCTACACCTTC.

In nucleotides, the CDR3 is TGTGCCAGCAGTATCTGGAACGAGCAGTACTTC. Translated: CASSIWNEQYF. The gene calls are TRBV2 and TRBJ2-7; D uncertain. This CDR3 has 11 amino acids. V was clipped by 5 bases and J by 5 bases, with 7 bases between them. CDR1 and CDR2 (germline): SNHLY, FYNNEI.

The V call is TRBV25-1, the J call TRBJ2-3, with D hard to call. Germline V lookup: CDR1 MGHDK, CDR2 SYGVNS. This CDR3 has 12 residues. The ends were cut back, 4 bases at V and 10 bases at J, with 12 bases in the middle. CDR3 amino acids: CASSGDTAAQYF. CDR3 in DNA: TGTGCCAGCAGTGGAGACACCGCGGCGCAGTATTTT.

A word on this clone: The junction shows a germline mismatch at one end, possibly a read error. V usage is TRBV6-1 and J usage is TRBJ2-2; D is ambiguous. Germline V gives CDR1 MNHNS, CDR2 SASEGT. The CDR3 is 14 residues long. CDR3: CASCEVRRPGELFF. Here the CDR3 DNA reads TGTGCCAGCTGTGAGGTCAGGCGCCCCGGGGAGCTGTTTTTT.

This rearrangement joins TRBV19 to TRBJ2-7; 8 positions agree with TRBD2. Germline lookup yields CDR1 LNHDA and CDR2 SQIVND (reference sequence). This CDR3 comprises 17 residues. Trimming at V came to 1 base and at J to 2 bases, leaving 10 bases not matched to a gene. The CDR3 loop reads CASSIAVTSGTTYEQYF. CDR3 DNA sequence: TGTGCCAGTAGTATAGCCGTAACTAGCGGAACCACCTACGAGCAGTACTTC.

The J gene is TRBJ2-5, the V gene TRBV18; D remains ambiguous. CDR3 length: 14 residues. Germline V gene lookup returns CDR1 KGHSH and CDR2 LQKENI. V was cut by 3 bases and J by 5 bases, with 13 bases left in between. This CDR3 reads CASSPRHTVETQYF. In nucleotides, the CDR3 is TGTGCCAGCTCACCGAGGCACACCGTCGAGACCCAGTACTTC.

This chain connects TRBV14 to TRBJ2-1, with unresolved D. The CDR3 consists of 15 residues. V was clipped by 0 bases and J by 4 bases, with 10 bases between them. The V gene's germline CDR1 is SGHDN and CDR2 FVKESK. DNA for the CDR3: TGTGCCAGCAGCCAAGATCTAGGTTTTTACAATGAGCAGTTCTTC. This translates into CASSQDLGFYNEQFF.

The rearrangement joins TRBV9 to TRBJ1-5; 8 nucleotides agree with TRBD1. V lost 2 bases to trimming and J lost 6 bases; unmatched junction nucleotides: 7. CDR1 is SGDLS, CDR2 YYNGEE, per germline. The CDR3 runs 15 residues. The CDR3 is CASSVAAGGFQPQHF. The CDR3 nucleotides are TGTGCCAGCAGCGTGGCCGCAGGGGGCTTTCAGCCCCAGCATTTT.

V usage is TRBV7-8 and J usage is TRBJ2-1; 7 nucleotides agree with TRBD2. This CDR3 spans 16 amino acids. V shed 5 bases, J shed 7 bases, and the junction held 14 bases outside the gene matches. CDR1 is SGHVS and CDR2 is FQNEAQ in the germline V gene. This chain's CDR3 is CASSPPLRLAGNEQFF. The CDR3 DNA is TGTGCCAGCAGCCCCCCCCTTCGACTAGCCGGAAATGAGCAGTTCTTC.

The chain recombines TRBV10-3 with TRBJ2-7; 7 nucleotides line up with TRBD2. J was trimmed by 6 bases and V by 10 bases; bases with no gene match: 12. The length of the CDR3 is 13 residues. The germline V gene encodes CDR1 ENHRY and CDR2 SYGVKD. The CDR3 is CATEGGRFGEQYF. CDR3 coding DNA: TGTGCCACCGAGGGCGGGAGATTTGGCGAGCAGTACTTC.

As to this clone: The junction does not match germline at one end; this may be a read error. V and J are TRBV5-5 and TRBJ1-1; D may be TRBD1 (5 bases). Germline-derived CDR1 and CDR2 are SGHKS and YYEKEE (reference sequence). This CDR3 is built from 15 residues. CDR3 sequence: CASSLEYWGNAEAFF. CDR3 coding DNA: TGTGCCAGCAGCTTGGAGTATTGGGGGAACGCTGAAGCTTTCTTT.

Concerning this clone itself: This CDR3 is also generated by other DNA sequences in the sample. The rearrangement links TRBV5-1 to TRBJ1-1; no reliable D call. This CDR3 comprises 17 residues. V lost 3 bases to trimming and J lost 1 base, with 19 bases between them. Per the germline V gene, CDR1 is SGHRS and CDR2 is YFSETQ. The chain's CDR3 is CASSSERGRFGNTEAFF. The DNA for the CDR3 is TGCGCCAGCAGCTCTGAGCGAGGACGCTTCGGGAACACTGAAGCTTTCTTT.

The CDR3 nucleotides are TGTGCCAGCATTCAAAGGGGGCGCTTAGTAGATACGCAGTATTTT. Amino acid sequence: CASIQRGRLVDTQYF. The chain combines TRBV27 with TRBJ2-3, with 7 bases fitting TRBD1. The junction had 12 bases not matched to a gene; V was cut back by 7 bases and J by 5 bases. The length of the CDR3 is 15 residues. The germline CDR1 and CDR2 sequences are MNHEY and SMNVEV (reference sequence).

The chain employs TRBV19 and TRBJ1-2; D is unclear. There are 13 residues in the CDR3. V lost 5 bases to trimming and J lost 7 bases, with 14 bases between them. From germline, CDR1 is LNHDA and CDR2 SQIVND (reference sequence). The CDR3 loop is CASSLRDTGGYTF. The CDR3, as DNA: TGTGCCAGTAGTCTCCGAGACACGGGTGGCTACACCTTC.

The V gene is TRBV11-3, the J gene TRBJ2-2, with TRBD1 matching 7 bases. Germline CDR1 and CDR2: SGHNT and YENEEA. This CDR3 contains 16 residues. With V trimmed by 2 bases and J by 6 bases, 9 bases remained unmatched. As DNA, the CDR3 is TGTGCCAGCAGCTTACAAGGGGGCGCTCTCTCCGGGGAGCTGTTTTTT. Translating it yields CASSLQGGALSGELFF.

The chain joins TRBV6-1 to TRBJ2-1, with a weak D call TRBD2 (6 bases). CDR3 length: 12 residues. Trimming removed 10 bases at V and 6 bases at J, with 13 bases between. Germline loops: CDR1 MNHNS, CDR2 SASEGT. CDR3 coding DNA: TGTGCCATCCGGGACTTGACCAATGAGCAGTTCTTC. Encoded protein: CAIRDLTNEQFF.

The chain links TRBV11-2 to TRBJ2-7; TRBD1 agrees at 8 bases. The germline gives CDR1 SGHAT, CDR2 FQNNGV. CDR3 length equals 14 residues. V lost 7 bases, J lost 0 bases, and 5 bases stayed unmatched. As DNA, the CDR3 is TGTGCCAGCACAAGGACAGGGATCTCCTACGAGCAGTACTTC. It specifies CASTRTGISYEQYF.

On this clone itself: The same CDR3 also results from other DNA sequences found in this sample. The CDR3 DNA sequence: TGTGCCAGCAGCTTGGGGGGGCCTAATGAAAAACTGTTTTTT. Protein sequence: CASSLGGPNEKLFF. The V and J genes are TRBV5-6 and TRBJ1-4; maybe TRBD1 (6 bases). CDR3 length equals 14 residues. From germline, CDR1 is SGHDT and CDR2 YYEEEE. V lost 0 bases and J 3 bases, leaving 6 bases between the germline ends.

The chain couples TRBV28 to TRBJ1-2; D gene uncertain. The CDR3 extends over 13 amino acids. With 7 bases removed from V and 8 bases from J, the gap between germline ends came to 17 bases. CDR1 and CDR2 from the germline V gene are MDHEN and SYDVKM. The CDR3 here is CASKIPTSGGYTF. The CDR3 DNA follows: TGTGCCAGCAAAATCCCAACATCGGGGGGCTACACCTTC.

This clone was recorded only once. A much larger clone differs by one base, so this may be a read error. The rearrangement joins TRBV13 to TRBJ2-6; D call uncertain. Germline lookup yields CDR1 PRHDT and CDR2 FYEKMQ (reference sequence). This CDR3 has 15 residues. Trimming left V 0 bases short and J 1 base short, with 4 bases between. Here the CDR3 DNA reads TGTGCCAGCAGCTTAGGGGGATCTGGGGCCAACGTCCTGACTTTC. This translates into CASSLGGSGANVLTF.